A single sample gave rise to the 17 T cell receptor beta chains below, sequenced in a study of T cell repertoires in cytomegalovirus infection. One entry per CDR3 protein results from TCRdb running MiXCR on the reads. Of approximately 310,000 distinct CDR3 sequences detected, about 25% appear once; the ten largest clones hold roughly 13%. The antigens of these receptors remain unknown. The sequencing here drew on cultured PBMCs, taken from culture after CMV antigen stimulation. Receptors originate from a human donor in good health (CMV status not recorded). Some clones in this sample may be carry-over from other donors' samples.

This clonotype was recorded many times. The chain employs TRBV7-8 and TRBJ1-5, with TRBD1 matching over 7 bases. The CDR3 totals 15 residues. Trimming took 5 bases from V and 9 from J; bases not matched to a gene: 13. Germline CDR1 is SGHVS and CDR2 is FQNEAQ. The CDR3 sequence: CASSPKGQALWPQHF. For the CDR3, the DNA is TGTGCCAGCAGCCCTAAAGGACAGGCGTTATGGCCCCAGCATTTT.

The chain combines TRBV27 with TRBJ2-6; D remains unclear. V was shortened by 6 bases and J by 1 base, with 10 bases between the two germline ends. Per germline, CDR1 MNHEY and CDR2 SMNVEV (reference sequence). This CDR3 contains 15 residues. CDR3 bases: TGTGCCAGCAGCTCACTCACGTCTGGGGCCAACGTCCTGACTTTC. It specifies CASSSLTSGANVLTF.

Only a few counts were recorded for this clonotype. The chain uses TRBV7-2 and TRBJ2-7; D unclear. V was clipped by 1 base and J by 5 bases, with 15 bases between them. This CDR3 contains 15 residues. Per the germline V gene, CDR1 is SGHTA and CDR2 is FQGNSA. CDR3 sequence reads: CASSLGPETPNEQYF. The CDR3 DNA follows: TGTGCCAGCAGCTTAGGGCCGGAAACACCGAACGAGCAGTACTTC.

In this sample, this clonotype turned up many times. The rearrangement links TRBV7-2 to TRBJ1-4, with TRBD1 matching over 8 bases. Germline CDR1 and CDR2: SGHTA and FQGNSA. With V trimmed by 5 bases and J by 6 bases, 5 bases remained unmatched. The CDR3 is 14 amino acids. The CDR3 here is CASSTPGGDEKLFF. The DNA of the CDR3 is TGTGCCAGCAGCACCCCAGGGGGCGATGAAAAACTGTTTTTT.

This clonotype was seen repeatedly, ten times or more. The chain employs TRBV6-2 or TRBV6-3 and TRBJ2-7; 8 bases match TRBD2. V trimming: 8 bases; J trimming: 2 bases; junction bases outside the gene matches: 5. The CDR3 length is 13 residues. Germline assignment: CDR1 MNHEY and CDR2 SVGEGT. CDR3 loop: CASGSGETYEQYV. For the CDR3, the DNA is TGTGCCAGCGGTAGCGGGGAAACCTACGAGCAGTACGTC.

This clonotype was observed a few times. The chain joins TRBV20-1 to TRBJ2-5; no clear D. Germline values: CDR1 DFQATT, CDR2 SNEGSKA (reference sequence). V lost 0 bases to trimming and J lost 7 bases, with 18 bases between them. The length of the CDR3 is 15 residues. In nucleotides, the CDR3 is TGCAGTGCTAGAGATCGGGCCGGCTTGTCCGGGACCCAGTACTTC. Translation gives CSARDRAGLSGTQYF.

The sample holds a few counts of this clonotype. The V gene is TRBV27, the J gene TRBJ2-7; 14 positions match TRBD2. With V trimmed by 5 bases and J by 4 bases, 4 bases remained unmatched. The germline V gene has CDR1 MNHEY and CDR2 SMNVEV (reference sequence). The CDR3 runs 15 residues. The CDR3 loop is CASSPGTSGRYEQYV. CDR3 sequence (DNA): TGTGCCAGCAGTCCGGGGACTAGCGGGAGATACGAGCAGTACGTC.

Only a few counts were recorded for this clonotype. V gene TRBV6-1 combines with J gene TRBJ2-1, with TRBD2 matching 10 bases. After removal of 1 base from V and 5 bases from J, the junction contained 2 bases not matched to a gene. The CDR3 has 15 residues. Germline V CDR1 and CDR2: MNHNS, SASEGT. The CDR3 DNA reads TGTGCCAGCAGTGAAGGGACTAGCGGAAACAATGAGCAGTTCTTC. Translating it yields CASSEGTSGNNEQFF.

J is TRBJ2-3 and V is TRBV7-9, with 11 bases aligning to TRBD2. The trim removed 4 bases at V and 4 bases at J, leaving 16 bases unmatched. The CDR3 contains 19 residues. CDR1 is SEHNR, CDR2 FQNEAQ, per germline (reference sequence). CDR3 sequence: CASSSGQGVAGGHPDTQYF. The CDR3 DNA reads TGTGCCAGCAGCTCGGGACAGGGAGTAGCGGGAGGGCATCCAGATACGCAGTATTTT. The whole variable domain, filled in from reference TRBV7-9 and TRBJ2-3, reads DTGVSQNPRHKITKRGQNVTFRCDPISEHNRLYWYRQTLGQGPEFLTYFQNEAQLEKSRLLSDRFSAERPKGSFSTLEIQRTEQGDSAMYLCASSSGQGVAGGHPDTQYFGPGTRLTVL.

This clonotype was counted once. CDR3 protein: CAILDRITDTQYF. The CDR3 DNA sequence: TGTGCCATTCTCGACAGGATCACAGATACGCAGTATTTT. The chain is built from TRBV6-8 and TRBJ2-3, with TRBD1 as a possible D gene (6 bases). The CDR3 has 13 amino acids. In germline, CDR1 is MNHGY, CDR2 SAAAGT. The V end was cut by 10 bases, the J end by 2 bases, with 13 bases between.

The chain is built from TRBV4-1 and TRBJ2-7; possible D gene TRBD1, 6 bases. The CDR3 extends over 15 amino acids. Germline V gives CDR1 MGHRA, CDR2 YSYEKL. Trimming stripped 0 bases from V and 3 bases from J, with 12 bases between. The CDR3 is CASSQEGGRDYEQYF. The CDR3 coding sequence is TGCGCCAGCAGCCAAGAAGGGGGACGGGACTACGAGCAGTACTTC.

The sample holds one count of this clonotype. The rearrangement joins TRBV28 to TRBJ2-3; 8 nucleotides match TRBD1. The CDR3 has 14 amino acids. Germline V gene sequence: CDR1 MDHEN, CDR2 SYDVKM. With 4 bases clipped from V and 3 bases from J, the junction kept 3 bases outside the gene matches. The CDR3 coding sequence is TGTGCCAGCAGTTCTGGACAGGGAACAGATACGCAGTATTTT. Its protein is CASSSGQGTDTQYF.

This clonotype has only a few counts. The chain joins TRBV11-2 to TRBJ2-3, with 10 bases aligning to TRBD2. J gave up 3 bases and V 3 bases, and 9 bases lay outside the gene matches. The CDR3 is made up of 17 amino acids. CDR1 and CDR2 (germline): SGHAT, FQNNGV. The DNA for the CDR3 is TGTGCCAGCAGCTTTAGGAGCGGGAGGGCCGATACAGATACGCAGTATTTT. It encodes CASSFRSGRADTDTQYF.

This chain links TRBV7-2 with TRBJ2-1; no definite D call. This CDR3 spans 14 amino acids. The germline V gene has CDR1 SGHTA and CDR2 FQGNSA. V was trimmed by 2 bases and J by 2 bases, leaving 7 bases between them. CDR3 residues: CASSLPPPYNEQFF. CDR3 sequence (DNA): TGTGCCAGCAGCTTACCGCCACCCTACAATGAGCAGTTCTTC.

At least ten counts were recorded for this clonotype. The V and J genes are TRBV12-3 or TRBV12-4 and TRBJ2-6; D uncertain. Trimming stripped 1 base from V and 0 bases from J, with 13 bases between. The CDR3 loop spans 18 amino acids. DNA for the CDR3: TGTGCCAGCAGTTTAGAGAGGTTATCGACCTCTGGGGCCAACGTCCTGACTTTC. Its translation is CASSLERLSTSGANVLTF.

Many counts were recorded for this clonotype. The chain links TRBV7-2 to TRBJ1-3; D is perhaps TRBD1 (5 bases). V lost 5 bases and J lost 4, with 18 bases in between. CDR3 length: 16 amino acids. Germline CDR1 is SGHTA and CDR2 is FQGNSA. The CDR3 sequence is CASSLNRQGNGNTIYF. As DNA, the CDR3 is TGTGCCAGCAGCCTCAACCGGCAGGGTAACGGAAACACCATATATTTT. Together with reference TRBV7-2 and TRBJ1-3, the CDR3 gives the full variable domain: GAGVSQSPSNKVTEKGKDVELRCDPISGHTALYWYRQSLGQGLEFLIYFQGNSAPDKSGLPSDRFSAERTGGSVSTLTIQRTQQEDSAVYLCASSLNRQGNGNTIYFGEGSWLTVV.

This clonotype was counted between two and nine times. V usage is TRBV19 and J usage is TRBJ2-1, with unresolved D. Germline V lookup: CDR1 LNHDA, CDR2 SQIVND (reference sequence). The CDR3 has 13 amino acids. Trimming pared 3 bases from V and 7 bases from J, leaving 10 bases between. In DNA form, the CDR3 reads TGTGCCAGTAGTATTGCTCGAAATAATGAGCAGTTCTTC. The encoded protein is CASSIARNNEQFF.